This T cell receptor (beta chain) was sequenced during a study of post-analysis software for immune sequencing data (dated by TCRdb to the mid-2010s). As for the study more broadly: The recorded disease courses included relapsing-remitting, secondary progressive and progressive-relapsing multiple sclerosis, and some patients had no subtype annotation. The patient repertoires were set against about eleven previously published healthy control repertoires from donors whose ages ranged from 6 to 25 years. A subset of samples was prepared in parallel using single-end sample barcoding, then pooled and co-amplified after Illumina adapter ligation.

The method was PCR. Sequencer: Illumina HiSeq 2500. To reduce PCR and sequencing biases, unique molecular identifiers were incorporated into the TCR beta cDNA libraries. Some 500,000 cDNA molecules were obtained for every 1 to 10 million input T cells, so each molecule roughly corresponded to one T cell. The patient libraries were prepared and sequenced with the same protocol used for the earlier healthy control dataset. Within a given batch, samples were prepared together, multiplexed and sequenced on the same HiSeq lane. From the authors' description of their analysis: MIGEC handled the raw barcoded reads, throwing out single-read molecular identifier groups before consensus assembly and CDR3 extraction. VDJtools was used for post-analysis of the clonotype tables, with diversity normalized by down-sampling every dataset to the smallest sample size. In repertoire overlap clustering, CDR3 amino acid sequences, but not nucleotide sequences, were matched to correct batch-related cross-sample contamination. Using fastp at Q25 and MiXCR, TCRdb reprocessed the public reads and kept productive beta chains. CDR3 protein duplicates are merged, each entry listing the most common genes and DNA. TCRdb's processing, not the authors', yielded these V and J calls. The sample records 450,000 to 700,000 distinct CDR3 sequences, 44% of which are singletons. The ten largest clones capture 1.7% of the sample.

To demonstrate the VDJtools post-analysis software, TCR beta repertoires were profiled from the peripheral blood of roughly 14 young patients with multiple sclerosis. The multiple sclerosis patients were children and adolescents ranging in age from roughly 6 to 15 years. The CDR3 numbers 12 residues from cysteine through phenylalanine. The DNA shown is the 36-base CDR3, in frame from base 1. From the germline V gene (reference sequence), CDR1 is DFQATT and CDR2 is SNEGSKA. The junction shows trimming of 4 bases on V and 9 bases on J, plus 13 bases between the germline ends. Comments on this clonotype: Its antigen remains undetermined. No base quality information exists; no much larger clone differs at one position.

What the study reported, not specific to this receptor: The control group was slightly older than the multiple sclerosis patient group. Direct clustering with F measure revealed strong co-clustering of samples prepared in the same batch, which led to a batch-effect correction. Compared with controls, multiple sclerosis patients had significantly lower normalized Chao1 diversity, a finding suggesting substantial peripheral T-cell clonal expansion. Four to six TRBV segments, including TRBV5-6, TRBV5-1 and TRBV20-1, were significantly more frequent in patients than controls.

Sample: blood. The V and J genes are TRBV20-1 and TRBJ2-4; a tentative D match to TRBD2 spans 5 bases. This TCR derives from a girl under 18 with multiple sclerosis. The CDR3 region reads CSAKSAAAIQYF. The sequenced DNA is TGCAGTGCTAAGTCTGCAGCGGCCATTCAGTACTTC.